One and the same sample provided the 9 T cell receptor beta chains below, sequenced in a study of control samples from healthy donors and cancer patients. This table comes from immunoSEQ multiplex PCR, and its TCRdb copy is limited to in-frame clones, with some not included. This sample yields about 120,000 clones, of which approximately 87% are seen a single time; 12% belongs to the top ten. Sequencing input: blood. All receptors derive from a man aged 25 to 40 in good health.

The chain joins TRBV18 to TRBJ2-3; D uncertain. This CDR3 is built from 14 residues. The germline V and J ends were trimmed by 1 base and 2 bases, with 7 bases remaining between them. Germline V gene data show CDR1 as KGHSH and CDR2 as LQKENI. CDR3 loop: CASSPRTSTDTQYF. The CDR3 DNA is TGTGCCAGCTCACCACGGACGTCCACAGATACGCAGTATTTT.

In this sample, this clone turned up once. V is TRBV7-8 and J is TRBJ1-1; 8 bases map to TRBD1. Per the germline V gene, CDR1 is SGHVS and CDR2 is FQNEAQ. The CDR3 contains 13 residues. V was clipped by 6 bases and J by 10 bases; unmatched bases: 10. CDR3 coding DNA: TGTGCCAGCAGTATCCAGGGGGCCGGGGGAGCTTTCTTT. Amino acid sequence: CASSIQGAGGAFF.

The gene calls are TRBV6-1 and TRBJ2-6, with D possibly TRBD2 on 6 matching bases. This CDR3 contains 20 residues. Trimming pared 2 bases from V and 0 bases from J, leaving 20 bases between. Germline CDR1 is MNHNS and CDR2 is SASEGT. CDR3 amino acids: CASSESSWYRRDSGANVLTF. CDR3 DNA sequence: TGTGCCAGCAGTGAATCGAGTTGGTATAGGAGGGACTCTGGGGCCAACGTCCTGACTTTC.

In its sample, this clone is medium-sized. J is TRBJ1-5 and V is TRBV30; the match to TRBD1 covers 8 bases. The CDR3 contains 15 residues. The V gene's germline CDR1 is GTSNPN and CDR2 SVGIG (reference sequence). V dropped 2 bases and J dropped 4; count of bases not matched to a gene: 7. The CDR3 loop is CAWSPQGAENQPQHF. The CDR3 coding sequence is TGTGCCTGGAGTCCTCAGGGGGCTGAGAATCAGCCCCAGCATTTT.

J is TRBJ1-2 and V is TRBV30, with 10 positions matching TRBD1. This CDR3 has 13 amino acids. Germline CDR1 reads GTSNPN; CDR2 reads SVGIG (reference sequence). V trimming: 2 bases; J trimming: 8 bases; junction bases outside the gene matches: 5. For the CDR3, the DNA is TGTGCCTGGAGTCCAGGGACAGGGGAAGGCTACACCTTC. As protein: CAWSPGTGEGYTF.

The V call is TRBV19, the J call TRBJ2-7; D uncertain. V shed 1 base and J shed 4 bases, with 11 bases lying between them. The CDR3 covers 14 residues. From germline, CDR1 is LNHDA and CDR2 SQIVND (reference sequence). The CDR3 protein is CASSIGARFYEQYF. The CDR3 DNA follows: TGTGCCAGTAGTATAGGGGCCAGATTTTACGAGCAGTACTTC.

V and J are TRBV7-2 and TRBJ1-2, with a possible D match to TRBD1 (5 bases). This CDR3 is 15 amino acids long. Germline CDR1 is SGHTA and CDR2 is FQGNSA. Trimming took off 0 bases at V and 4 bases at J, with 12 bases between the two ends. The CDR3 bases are TGTGCCAGCAGCTTAGCGGAGGGGAAGGGCTATGGCTACACCTTC. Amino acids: CASSLAEGKGYGYTF.

The CDR3: CASAYDSQTEAFF. CDR3 in DNA: TGTGCCAGCGCATATGATTCCCAAACTGAAGCTTTCTTT. The chain couples TRBV9 to TRBJ1-1; D is unclear. V was trimmed by 7 bases and J by 5 bases, leaving 15 bases between them. The germline V gene has CDR1 SGDLS and CDR2 YYNGEE. The CDR3 is made up of 13 amino acids.

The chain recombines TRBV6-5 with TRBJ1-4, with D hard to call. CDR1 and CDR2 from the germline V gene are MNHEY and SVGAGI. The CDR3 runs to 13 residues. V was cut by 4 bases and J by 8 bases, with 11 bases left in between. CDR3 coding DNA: TGTGCCAGCAGTTTGGACCTGGGGGAAAAACTGTTTTTT. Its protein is CASSLDLGEKLFF.